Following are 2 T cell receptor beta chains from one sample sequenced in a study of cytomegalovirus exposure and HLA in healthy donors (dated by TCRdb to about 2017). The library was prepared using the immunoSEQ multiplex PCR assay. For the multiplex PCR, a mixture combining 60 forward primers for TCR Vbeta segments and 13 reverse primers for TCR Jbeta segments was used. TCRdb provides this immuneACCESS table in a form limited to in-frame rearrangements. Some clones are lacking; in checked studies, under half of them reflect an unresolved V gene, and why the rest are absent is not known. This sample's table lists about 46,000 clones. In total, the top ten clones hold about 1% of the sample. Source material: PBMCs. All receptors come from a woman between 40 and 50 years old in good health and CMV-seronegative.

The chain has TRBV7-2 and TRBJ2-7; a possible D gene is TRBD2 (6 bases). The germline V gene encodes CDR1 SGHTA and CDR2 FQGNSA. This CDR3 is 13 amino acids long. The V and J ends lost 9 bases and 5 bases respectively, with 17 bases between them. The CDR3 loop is CASRLGWRDEQYF. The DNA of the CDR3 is TGTGCCAGTCGACTAGGGTGGAGGGACGAGCAGTACTTC.

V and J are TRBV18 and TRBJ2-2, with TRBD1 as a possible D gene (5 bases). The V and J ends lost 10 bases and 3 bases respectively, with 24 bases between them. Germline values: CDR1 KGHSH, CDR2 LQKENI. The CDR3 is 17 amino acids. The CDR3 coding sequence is TGTGCCATCCCCCAGGGCCGGATAGCTTCGGACACCGGGGAGCTGTTTTTT. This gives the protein CAIPQGRIASDTGELFF.